The present entry profiles one TCR beta chain with its context. No cognate antigen has been identified for it. There are no base qualities to consult, and no much larger clone falls within one base. These data originate in a study of PD-L1 blockade in urothelial cancer (dated by TCRdb to about 2017). In terms of the full investigation: Every patient began therapy in the mid-2010s and was given atezolizumab 1,200 mg intravenously every 3 weeks. Twenty-five of 29 patients were identified as males with urothelial cancer of bladder origin, and a prior smoking history was reported by 18 of 29 patients. Patients had an ECOG performance status of 0 or 1 and had received between 0 and 3 prior chemotherapy regimens. Blood samples were analyzed at two time points: 3 weeks after treatment start (second dose) and 6 weeks after treatment start. Blood samples gave median yields of about 150,000 T cells and some 84,000 unique TCRs, along with a median clonality of around 0.075. The study, an exploratory multi-omic analysis, examined somatic, immune and clinical correlates of response to PD-L1 blockade with atezolizumab in urothelial cancer. Pretreatment tumor samples, along with matched peripheral blood serially collected before and after atezolizumab treatment, were subjected to TCR sequencing. Durable clinical benefit was defined as progression-free survival longer than 6 months, and TCR features were also tested against progression-free and overall survival. In the same patients, whole exome sequencing and RNA sequencing of pretreatment tumors were performed in addition to TCR sequencing. Eight to ten patients achieved durable clinical benefit and 20 did not. Approximately 29 patients had pretreatment blood TCR-seq, about 24 had at least one posttreatment blood collection, and about 24 had tumor TCR-seq.

Reading the label with the study, this specimen's time point is: pretreatment peripheral blood. The cohort comprised 30 or so patients with locally advanced or metastatic urothelial carcinoma treated at Memorial Sloan Kettering on a trial protocol. Peripheral blood mononuclear cells were collected pretreatment and during treatment, at between 1 and 8 total time points per patient. The Qiagen DNeasy Blood extraction kit was used to purify genomic DNA from total PBMCs and tumor samples. Collected pretreatment and during treatment, PBMCs were isolated and stored as previously described. Synthetic TCR analog templates were spiked into each PCR to estimate absolute template abundance from read counts. TCRbeta CDR3 regions were amplified from genomic DNA with bias-controlled V and J gene primers using the immunoSEQ assay. Rearranged TCRbeta segments were sequenced at approximately 20X coverage. For the original study's pipeline: Sequencing errors were corrected by clustering, and CDR3s were annotated against IMGT so that V, D and J genes could be assigned. Out-of-frame and stop-codon sequences were excluded, and only productive TCRbeta rearrangements were used in downstream analyses. Clonality was computed as one minus Shannon entropy normalized by the log of the number of unique productive sequences. Fisher's exact test with Benjamini-Hochberg correction, using a cutoff of adjusted p below 0.01, was how clones that differed between time points or between blood and tumor were identified. The immuneACCESS repertoire file appears here via TCRdb, limited to in-frame rearrangements. These files lack a portion of the clones; in checked studies, under half of the deficit traces to unresolved V genes, and the cause of the others is not known. The V and J calls and clone size come from that table; D and trimming were worked out from the DNA. This sample gives tens of thousands of clones in total; around 82% of them show up just once. The ten largest clonotypes hold 6.5% to 8.5% of the sample.

General findings and caveats noted by the study authors: Because the sample size was small (n of about 29) and many exploratory analyses were performed, the results are intended to be hypothesis-generating. A pretreatment peripheral blood TCR clonality below the median was linked to improved progression-free and overall survival. At 3 weeks after the start of treatment, tumor-associated TCR clones in peripheral blood had expanded more in patients with durable benefit (n of about 20, p = 0.022).

The sample here was PBMCs, taken around atezolizumab (anti-PD-L1) treatment. This sequence was found in a man aged 60 to 75 with urothelial cancer.

The CDR3 protein sequence reads: CAWSGLPYEQYF. DNA sequence: TGTGCCTGGAGTGGACTACCGTACGAGCAGTACTTC. The chain was built from TRBV30 and TRBJ2-7; TRBD2 could be the D gene, as 5 bases match. The junction shows trimming of 1 base on V and 4 bases on J, plus 8 bases between the germline ends. Via the germline V gene (reference sequence), CDR1 is GTSNPN and CDR2 SVGIG. From the cysteine through the phenylalanine, the CDR3 covers 12 amino acids. The read is trimmed to its CDR3 DNA, 36 bases read in frame from base 1.